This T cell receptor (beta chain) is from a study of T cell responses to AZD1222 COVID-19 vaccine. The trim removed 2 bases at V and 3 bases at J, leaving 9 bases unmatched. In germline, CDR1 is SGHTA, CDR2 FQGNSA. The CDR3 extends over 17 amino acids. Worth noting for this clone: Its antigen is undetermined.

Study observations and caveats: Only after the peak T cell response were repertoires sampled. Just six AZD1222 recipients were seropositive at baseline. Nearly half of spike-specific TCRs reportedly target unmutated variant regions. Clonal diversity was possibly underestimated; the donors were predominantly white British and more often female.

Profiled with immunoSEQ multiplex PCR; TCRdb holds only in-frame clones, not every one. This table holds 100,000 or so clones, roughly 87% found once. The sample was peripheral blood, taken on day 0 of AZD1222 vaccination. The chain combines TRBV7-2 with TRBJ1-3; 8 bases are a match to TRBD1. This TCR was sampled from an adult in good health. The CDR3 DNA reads TGTGCCAGCAGCTTATATTTGGCAGGGGGCAGTGGAAACACCATATATTTT. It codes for CASSLYLAGGSGNTIYF.